This T cell receptor (beta chain) originates from a study of regulatory T cells in long-lasting Graves disease. Specified time point: newly diagnosed GD, antithyroid drugs for less than 3 months. Extracted RNA from PBMCs served as the source of the TCR library. Libraries of TCR beta came from iRepertoire HTBI primers plus Arm-PCR of CDR3 regions. TCRdb re-analysed the multiplex PCR reads in MiXCR, keeping a single row per CDR3 protein. The data hold about 500,000 distinct CDR3 sequences, with 15% to 20% observed a single time. At least ten counts were recorded for this clonotype. These sequences were also reported in another study, on T cells in Graves' hyperthyroidism and ophthalmopathy. That paper adds: Using the HTBI primer set, a first-round RT-PCR was run on the TCR CDR3. Separation of ophthalmopathy from stable hyperthyroidism was achieved by a 13 V-J model.

This clonotype was obtained from a man aged 40-49 years with Graves disease. The sample in question was peripheral blood mononuclear cells (PBMCs), obtained at new diagnosis, from a patient treated with antithyroid drugs.

The CDR3 here is CASSPGQGTHNEQFF. CDR3 sequence (DNA): TGTGCCAGCAGCCCCGGACAGGGTACTCACAATGAGCAGTTCTTC. The chain combines TRBV7-9 with TRBJ2-1, with TRBD1 matching 8 bases. From germline, CDR1 is SEHNR and CDR2 FQNEAQ (reference sequence). V was pared by 5 bases and J by 5 bases, with 8 bases of the junction left unmatched. The CDR3 length is 15 residues.